The following is a TCR beta chain sequence with its context. What it binds is not known. This record belongs to a study of cytomegalovirus exposure and HLA in healthy donors. The PCR was carried out with 60 Vbeta primers and 13 Jbeta primers. Authors' methods: Approximately 11 million shared chains were among the approximately 87 million unique TCR beta chains that a later analysis counted. Assay: immunoSEQ multiplex PCR; the TCRdb copy retains only in-frame clones and omits some. V, J and clone size reflect that table, while D and trimming were determined from the DNA. The table records about 170,000 clones, around 83% of them present only once. The CDR3 is 17 amino acids. Trimming cost V 5 bases and J 5 bases; bases outside gene matches: 8. Germline loops: CDR1 SGHAT, CDR2 FQNNGV. Study-wide findings and caveats: Earlier findings revealed that most TCR beta V segments proved productive either about 87% or about 30% of the time. Most TCRs appeared rarely, but some public TCRs recurred in many donors.

The sample taken for sequencing was PBMCs. The clonotype comes from a man in his thirties or forties in good health and CMV-seropositive. This chain uses TRBV11-2 with TRBJ2-3; 15 bases are a match to TRBD2. CDR3: CASSRRGLAGGEDTQYF. The CDR3 region has the DNA TGTGCCAGCAGCCGCAGAGGACTAGCGGGAGGGGAAGATACGCAGTATTTT.